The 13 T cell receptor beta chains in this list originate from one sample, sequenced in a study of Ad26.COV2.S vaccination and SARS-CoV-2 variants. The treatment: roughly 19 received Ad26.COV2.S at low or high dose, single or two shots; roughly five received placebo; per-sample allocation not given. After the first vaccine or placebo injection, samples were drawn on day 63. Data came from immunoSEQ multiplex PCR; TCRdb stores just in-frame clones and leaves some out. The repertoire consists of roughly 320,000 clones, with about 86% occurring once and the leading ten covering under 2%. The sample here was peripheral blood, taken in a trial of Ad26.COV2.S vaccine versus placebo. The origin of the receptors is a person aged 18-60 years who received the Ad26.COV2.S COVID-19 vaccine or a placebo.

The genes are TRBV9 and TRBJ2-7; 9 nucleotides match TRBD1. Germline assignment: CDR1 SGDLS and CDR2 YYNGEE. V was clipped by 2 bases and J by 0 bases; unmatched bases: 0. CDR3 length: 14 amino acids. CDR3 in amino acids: CASSVTGGSYEQYF. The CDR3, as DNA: TGTGCCAGCAGCGTGACAGGGGGCTCCTACGAGCAGTACTTC.

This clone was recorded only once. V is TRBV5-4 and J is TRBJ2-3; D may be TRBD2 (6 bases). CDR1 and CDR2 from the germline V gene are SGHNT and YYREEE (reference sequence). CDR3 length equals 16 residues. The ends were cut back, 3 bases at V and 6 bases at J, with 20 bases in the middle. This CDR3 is CASSWGGGTSPDTQYF. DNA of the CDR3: TGTGCCAGCAGCTGGGGTGGCGGGACTTCCCCGGATACGCAGTATTTT.

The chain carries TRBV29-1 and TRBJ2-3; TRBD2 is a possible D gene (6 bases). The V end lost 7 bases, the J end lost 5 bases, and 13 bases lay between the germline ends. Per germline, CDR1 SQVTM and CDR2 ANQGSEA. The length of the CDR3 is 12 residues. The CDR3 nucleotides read TGCAGCGCCGGGGGTTGGGAAGATACGCAGTATTTT. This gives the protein CSAGGWEDTQYF.

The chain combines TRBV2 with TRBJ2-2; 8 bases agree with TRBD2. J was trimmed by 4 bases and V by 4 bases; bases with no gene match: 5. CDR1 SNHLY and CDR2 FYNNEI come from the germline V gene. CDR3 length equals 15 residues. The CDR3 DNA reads TGTGCCAGCAGTGTAGCGGGGAAGGCCACCGGGGAGCTGTTTTTT. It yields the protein CASSVAGKATGELFF.

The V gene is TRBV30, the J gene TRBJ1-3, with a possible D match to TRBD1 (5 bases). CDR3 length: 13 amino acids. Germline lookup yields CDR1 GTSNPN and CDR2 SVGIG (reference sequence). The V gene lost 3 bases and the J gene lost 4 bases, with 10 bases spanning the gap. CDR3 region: CAWSPGYGNTIYF. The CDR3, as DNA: TGTGCCTGGAGCCCAGGGTACGGAAACACCATATATTTT.

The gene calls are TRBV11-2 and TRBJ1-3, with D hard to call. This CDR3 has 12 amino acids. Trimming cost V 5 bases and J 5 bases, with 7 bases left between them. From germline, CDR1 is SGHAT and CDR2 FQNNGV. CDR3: CASSPDRNTIYF. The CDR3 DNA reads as TGTGCCAGCAGCCCTGACAGAAACACCATATATTTT. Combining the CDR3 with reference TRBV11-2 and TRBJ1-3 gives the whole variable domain EAGVAQSPRYKIIEKRQSVAFWCNPISGHATLYWYQQILGQGPKLLIQFQNNGVVDDSQLPKDRFSAERLKGVDSTLKIQPAKLEDSAVYLCASSPDRNTIYFGEGSWLTVV.

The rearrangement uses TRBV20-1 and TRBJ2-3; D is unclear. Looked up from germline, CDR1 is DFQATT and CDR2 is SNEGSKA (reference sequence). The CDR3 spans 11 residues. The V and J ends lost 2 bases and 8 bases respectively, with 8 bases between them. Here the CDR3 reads CSARPLATQYF. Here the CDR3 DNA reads TGCAGTGCTAGACCCCTGGCTACGCAGTATTTT.

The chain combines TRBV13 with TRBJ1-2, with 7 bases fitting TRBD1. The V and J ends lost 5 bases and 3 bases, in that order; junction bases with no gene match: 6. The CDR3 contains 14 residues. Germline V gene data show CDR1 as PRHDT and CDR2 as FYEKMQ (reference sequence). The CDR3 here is CASSRTGPHYGYTF. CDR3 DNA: TGTGCCAGCAGCCGGACAGGACCCCACTATGGCTACACCTTC.

The CDR3 spells CASSSGTNSYNEQFF. The CDR3 DNA follows: TGCGCCAGCAGTTCCGGGACCAACTCCTACAATGAGCAGTTCTTC. The rearrangement joins TRBV5-1 to TRBJ2-1; either TRBD1 or TRBD2 may supply D (5 bases each). CDR1 is SGHRS, CDR2 YFSETQ, per germline. The CDR3 runs to 15 residues. V dropped 5 bases and J dropped 0 bases, with 12 bases sitting between them.

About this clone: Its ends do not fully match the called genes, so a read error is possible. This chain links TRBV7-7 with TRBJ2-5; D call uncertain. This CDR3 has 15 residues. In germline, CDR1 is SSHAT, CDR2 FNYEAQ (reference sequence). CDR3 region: CASSLRGDGEETQYF. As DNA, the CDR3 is TGTGCTAGCAGCCTACGCGGTGATGGGGAAGAGACCCAGTACTTC.

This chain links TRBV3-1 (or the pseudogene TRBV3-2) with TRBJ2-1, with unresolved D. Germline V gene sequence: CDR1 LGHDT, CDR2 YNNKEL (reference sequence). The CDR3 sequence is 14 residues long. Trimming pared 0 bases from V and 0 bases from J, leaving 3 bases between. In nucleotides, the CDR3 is TGTGCCAGCAGCCAAGACGACTCCTACAATGAGCAGTTCTTC. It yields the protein CASSQDDSYNEQFF.

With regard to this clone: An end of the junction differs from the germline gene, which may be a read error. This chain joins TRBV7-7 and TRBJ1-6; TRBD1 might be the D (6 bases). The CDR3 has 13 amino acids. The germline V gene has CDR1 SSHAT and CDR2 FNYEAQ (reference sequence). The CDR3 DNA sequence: TGTGCTAGCAGCTTAGCAGGGGATTCACCCCTCCACTTT. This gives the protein CASSLAGDSPLHF.

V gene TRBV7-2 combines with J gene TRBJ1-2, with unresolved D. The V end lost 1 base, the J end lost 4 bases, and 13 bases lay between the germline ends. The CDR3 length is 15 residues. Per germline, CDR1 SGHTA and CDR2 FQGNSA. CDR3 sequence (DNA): TGTGCCAGCAGCTTAGAGGGTCAGGCTAGCTATGGCTACACCTTC. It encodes CASSLEGQASYGYTF.